This T cell receptor (beta chain) is drawn from a study of blood T cell repertoires in COVID-19. Study background: T cells, B-cell-depleted T cells, or PBMCs provided the cDNA or gDNA that served as material.

The germline CDR1 and CDR2 sequences are LGHDT and YNNKEL (reference sequence). V shed 0 bases and J shed 10 bases, with 6 bases lying between them. The CDR3 totals 11 residues. Clones were read by immunoSEQ multiplex PCR, and TCRdb kept only the in-frame ones, dropping some. The sample carries 150,000 to 200,000 clones, roughly 82% recorded once. Seattle patients were enrolled while actively infected and followed longitudinally. This chain joins TRBV3-1 (or the pseudogene TRBV3-2) and TRBJ1-1; D uncertain. Sequences were obtained from peripheral blood. The receptor was derived from a woman in her fifties or sixties with COVID-19, enrolled during active disease. The CDR3 DNA reads as TGTGCCAGCAGCCAAGATCGGGGAGCTTTCTTT. Residues: CASSQDRGAFF.